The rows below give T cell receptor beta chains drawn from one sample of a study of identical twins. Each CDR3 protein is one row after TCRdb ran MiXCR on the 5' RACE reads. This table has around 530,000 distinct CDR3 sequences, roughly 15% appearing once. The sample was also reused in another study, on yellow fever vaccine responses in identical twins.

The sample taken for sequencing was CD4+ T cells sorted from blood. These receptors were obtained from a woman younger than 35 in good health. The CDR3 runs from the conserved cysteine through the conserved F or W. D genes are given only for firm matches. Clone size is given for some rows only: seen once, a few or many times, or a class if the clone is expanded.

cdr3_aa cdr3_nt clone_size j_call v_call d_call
CATSDLGRADTGELFF TGTGCCACCAGTGATTTAGGCAGAGCGGACACCGGGGAGCTGTTTTTT . TRBJ2-2 TRBV24-1 .
CASSTGLGAYEQYF TGTGCCAGCAGCACCGGACTAGGCGCCTACGAGCAGTACTTC few TRBJ2-7 TRBV7-8 TRBD2
CASSPGTYYGYTF TGCGCCAGCAGCCCCGGGACCTACTATGGCTACACCTTC few TRBJ1-2 TRBV5-1 .
CASSEVRGIRPETQYF TGTGCCAGCAGTGAAGTGCGGGGGATCCGCCCGGAGACCCAGTACTTC few TRBJ2-5 TRBV2 TRBD2
CASSLGAGELFF TGTGCCAGCAGCCTGGGAGCCGGGGAGCTGTTTTTT many TRBJ2-2 TRBV7-2 .
CSARGGDRARRTSYNEQFF TGCAGTGCTAGAGGGGGAGACAGGGCCCGGCGAACCTCCTACAATGAGCAGTTCTTC few TRBJ2-1 TRBV20-1 TRBD1
CASSFLNRGEQYF TGTGCCAGCAGTTTCCTCAACAGGGGCGAGCAGTACTTC . TRBJ2-7 TRBV28 TRBD1
CASSPKDVANEKLFF TGTGCCAGCAGCCCTAAGGACGTGGCTAATGAAAAACTGTTTTTT . TRBJ1-4 TRBV5-5 .
CASSKGFFSYEQYF TGTGCCAGCAGCAAAGGCTTCTTTTCCTACGAGCAGTACTTC . TRBJ2-7 TRBV21-1 .
CASTTLGGGTAYNEQFF TGTGCCAGCACAACACTAGGGGGGGGCACCGCCTACAATGAGCAGTTCTTC . TRBJ2-1 TRBV6-5 .
CASSPGLAGGDEQFF TGTGCCAGCTCACCCGGACTAGCGGGAGGAGATGAGCAGTTCTTC . TRBJ2-1 TRBV18 TRBD2
CASSESGTTINEQFF TGTGCCAGCAGCGAATCCGGGACTACGATCAATGAGCAGTTCTTC few TRBJ2-1 TRBV11-3 TRBD2
CASSLLDRLGDTEAFF TGTGCCAGCAGTTTACTGGACAGGCTGGGGGACACTGAAGCTTTCTTT . TRBJ1-1 TRBV12-3/TRBV12-4 TRBD1
CATSFTRNEQYF TGTGCCACCTCCTTCACCCGAAACGAGCAGTACTTC . TRBJ2-7 TRBV12-3/TRBV12-4 .
CASMGSTEAFF TGTGCCAGCATGGGGAGCACTGAAGCTTTCTTT few TRBJ1-1 TRBV25-1 .
CASSRNVAGDYNEQFF TGTGCCAGCAGCCGGAACGTGGCGGGGGACTACAATGAGCAGTTCTTC . TRBJ2-1 TRBV7-6 TRBD2
CASSASAETQYF TGTGCCAGCAGTGCGTCCGCGGAGACCCAGTACTTC few TRBJ2-5 TRBV2 .
CASGLGPSGNTGELFF TGTGCTAGTGGTTTGGGCCCTAGCGGGAACACCGGGGAGCTGTTTTTT few TRBJ2-2 TRBV12-5 TRBD2
CSASFTEYSPLHF TGCAGTGCTAGTTTTACCGAATATTCACCCCTCCACTTT few TRBJ1-6 TRBV20-1 .
CASRYHAGTGELFF TGTGCCAGCAGATACCACGCAGGCACCGGGGAGCTGTTTTTT few TRBJ2-2 TRBV2 .
CASSTQGRDTQYF TGTGCCAGCAGTACACAGGGAAGGGATACGCAGTATTTT . TRBJ2-3 TRBV27 .
CASSQMGQEYEQYF TGTGCCAGCAGCCAAATGGGACAGGAGTACGAGCAGTACTTC . TRBJ2-7 TRBV3-1 TRBD1
CASRDTYEQFF TGTGCCAGCAGAGATACTTATGAGCAGTTCTTC many TRBJ2-1 TRBV2 .
CASSQGHTSGGTTDTQYF TGTGCCAGCAGCCAAGGCCATACTAGCGGGGGGACCACAGATACGCAGTATTTT . TRBJ2-3 TRBV4-2 TRBD2
CASSILTGPYNEQFF TGTGCCAGTAGTATCCTGACAGGCCCCTACAATGAGCAGTTCTTC . TRBJ2-1 TRBV19 .
CASSLMLNTGELFF TGCGCCAGCAGCTTGATGCTTAACACCGGGGAGCTGTTTTTT . TRBJ2-2 TRBV5-1 .
CASDRDNSPLHF TGTGCCAGCGACAGGGATAATTCACCCCTCCACTTT many TRBJ1-6 TRBV7-9 TRBD1
CASSLGGDRGVHGYTF TGTGCCAGCAGTTTAGGTGGGGACAGGGGGGTTCATGGCTACACCTTC few TRBJ1-2 TRBV12-3/TRBV12-4 TRBD1
CSASLLGTTDTQYF TGCAGTGCTAGTCTACTAGGGACAACAGATACGCAGTATTTT . TRBJ2-3 TRBV20-1 .
CSAVRDLLYEQYF TGCAGTGCCGTCCGGGACCTCCTCTATGAGCAGTACTTC few TRBJ2-7 TRBV20-1 .
CASSQDRGLLRFRGRNTGELFF TGTGCCAGCAGCCAAGATAGAGGACTACTAAGGTTTCGAGGAAGGAACACCGGGGAGCTGTTTTTT . TRBJ2-2 TRBV3-1 .
CASSLDSLFRTSGDETQYF TGTGCCAGCAGTTTAGATTCCCTCTTCCGGACTAGCGGGGATGAGACCCAGTACTTC . TRBJ2-5 TRBV12-3/TRBV12-4 TRBD2
CAISESSGNLKANYGYTF TGTGCCATCAGTGAGTCGTCAGGGAACCTAAAAGCTAACTATGGCTACACCTTC . TRBJ1-2 TRBV10-3 .
CASSLVQATEAFF TGTGCCAGCAGCTTAGTACAGGCTACTGAAGCTTTCTTT few TRBJ1-1 TRBV11-2 .
CSAMIGENQPQHF TGCAGTGCTATGATCGGGGAGAATCAGCCCCAGCATTTT . TRBJ1-5 TRBV20-1 .
CASTLVPYNEQFF TGTGCCAGCACTTTAGTCCCCTACAATGAGCAGTTCTTC . TRBJ2-1 TRBV27 .
CASSQVAGLSTDTQYF TGCGCCAGCAGCCAAGTAGCGGGACTTAGCACAGATACGCAGTATTTT few TRBJ2-3 TRBV5-1 TRBD2
CASSYTRTGQYF TGTGCCAGCAGCTATACACGGACAGGACAGTACTTC . TRBJ2-7 TRBV12-3/TRBV12-4 TRBD1
CASSSISGSRAEQYF TGCGCCAGCAGCAGTATTAGCGGGAGTCGGGCCGAGCAGTACTTC few TRBJ2-7 TRBV5-1 TRBD2
CAISESAQGMQFF TGTGCCATCAGTGAGTCGGCTCAGGGAATGCAGTTCTTC many TRBJ2-1 TRBV10-3 .
CASSYADRPRGTEAFF TGTGCCAGCAGTTACGCGGACCGTCCCCGCGGCACTGAAGCTTTCTTT few TRBJ1-1 TRBV6-5 .
CASSLGWGHRRPSTDTQYF TGTGCCAGCAGCTTAGGGTGGGGACACCGGCGACCTAGCACAGATACGCAGTATTTT few TRBJ2-3 TRBV11-1 .
CSARGGEEKLFF TGCAGTGCTAGAGGGGGAGAGGAAAAACTGTTTTTT . TRBJ1-4 TRBV20-1 .
CAISEDTEAFF TGTGCCATCAGCGAGGACACTGAAGCTTTCTTT few TRBJ1-1 TRBV10-3 .
CASFPSGGSYNEQFF TGTGCCAGCTTCCCAAGCGGGGGCTCCTACAATGAGCAGTTCTTC . TRBJ2-1 TRBV2 TRBD2
CASSSHGQISEAFF TGTGCCAGCAGTTCACACGGACAGATCTCTGAAGCTTTCTTT . TRBJ1-1 TRBV6-5 .
CASTGQSGTKGEQFF TGCGCCAGCACGGGACAATCAGGGACAAAGGGTGAGCAGTTCTTC . TRBJ2-1 TRBV5-1 .